This T cell receptor (beta chain) was sequenced for a study of T cells after yellow fever vaccination. Background on the study: The fractions with low cell numbers were processed using SMART-Seq v4 Ultra Low Input.

Universal primer sites and UMIs were introduced during 5'RACE template-switching synthesis of TCR cDNA. In TCRdb, the 5' RACE reads were re-called with MiXCR into one record per CDR3 protein. The repertoire holds about 320,000 distinct CDR3 sequences, with around 4.4% as singletons. Study-wide results and caveats: Only a minor proportion of clonotypes was detected across both CD4 and CD8 compartments. Within FACS-sorted repertoires, abundant clonotypes contaminating from the bulk population could be present.

At least ten counts were recorded for this clonotype. Its antigen is unknown. The germline V gene encodes CDR1 SGHVS and CDR2 FNYEAQ. The CDR3 has 14 amino acids. V lost 5 bases and J lost 1, with 12 bases in between. The chain employs TRBV7-6 and TRBJ2-7, with D uncertain. The sequence was obtained from a man between 18 and 35 years old who received the YFV17D yellow fever vaccine. The sequencing here drew on PBMCs, taken 15 days after the yellow fever booster vaccination. CDR3 loop: CASSATWPSYEQYV. The CDR3 DNA sequence: TGTGCCAGCAGCGCAACGTGGCCTTCCTACGAGCAGTACGTC.